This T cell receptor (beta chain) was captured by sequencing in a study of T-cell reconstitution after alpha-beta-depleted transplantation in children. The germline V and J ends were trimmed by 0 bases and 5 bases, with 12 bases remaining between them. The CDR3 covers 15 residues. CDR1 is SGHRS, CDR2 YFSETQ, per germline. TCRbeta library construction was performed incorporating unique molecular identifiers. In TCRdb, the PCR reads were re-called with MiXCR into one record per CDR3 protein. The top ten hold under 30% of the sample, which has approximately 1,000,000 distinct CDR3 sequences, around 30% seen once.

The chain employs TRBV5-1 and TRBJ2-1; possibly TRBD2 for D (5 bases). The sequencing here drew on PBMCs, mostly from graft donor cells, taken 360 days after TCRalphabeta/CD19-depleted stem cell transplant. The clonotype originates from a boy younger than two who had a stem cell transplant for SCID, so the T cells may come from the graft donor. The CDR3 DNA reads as TGCGCCAGCAGCTTGGTTGTCGGGGTGGACAATGAGCAGTTCTTC. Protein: CASSLVVGVDNEQFF.